The sequence of this T cell receptor (beta chain) was determined in a study of cytomegalovirus exposure and HLA in healthy donors. Study information: Unique TCRs from HLA-typed donors, about 78 million of them, were held in an early data release. The study, taken as a whole, reports: Overall, approximately 150 TCR beta chains were annotated as cytomegalovirus-associated. Most TCR sequences were seen very rarely across donors, but some public TCRs occurred in many.

CDR1 SGHRS and CDR2 YFSETQ come from the germline V gene. The CDR3 consists of 16 residues. Losses at the gene ends were 4 bases for V and 8 bases for J; bases not matched to a gene: 10. Details on this clone: Its specificity is unknown.

The PCR used 60 Vbeta and 13 Jbeta primers. Original handling: Roughly 81 million unique TCR beta chains, 9 million to 11 million shared, were counted in a later analysis. TCRdb keeps only in-frame clones here, not all; method: immunoSEQ multiplex PCR. The V and J calls and clone size are taken from that table; D and trimming were inferred from the DNA. This sample contains tens of thousands of clones. This chain links TRBV5-1 with TRBJ2-1; 12 nucleotides line up with TRBD1. The receptor's source is a female donor in good health and CMV-seropositive. The material sequenced was PBMCs. In DNA form, the CDR3 reads TGCGCCAGCAGCGGGACCGGGACAGGGGGCCCCCATGAGCAGTTCTTC. Translation gives CASSGTGTGGPHEQFF.